These 9 T cell receptor beta chains originate from one sample sequenced in a study of CD8 T cells in ankylosing spondylitis. The study's findings and limits: Characteristic of ankylosing spondylitis blood, it appeared, was a TCR beta motif comprising several highly homologous variants.

No antigens are known for them. TCRdb re-called the 5' RACE reads through MiXCR, storing one row per CDR3 protein. The table records about 700,000 distinct CDR3 sequences, roughly 19% of them present only once. Material for sequencing was blood, either unsorted or a sorted T cell fraction (not recorded which). These receptors originate from a male donor with ankylosing spondylitis.

The chain couples TRBV4-1 to TRBJ1-4, with TRBD1 matching over 8 bases. V lost 5 bases and J lost 7; bases outside the gene matches: 6. The germline CDR1 and CDR2 sequences are MGHRA and YSYEKL. The CDR3 is 14 residues long. This CDR3 is CASSGDRGGEKLFF. As DNA, the CDR3 is TGCGCCAGCAGCGGCGACAGGGGAGGTGAAAAACTGTTTTTT.

The rearrangement joins TRBV4-3 to TRBJ1-6; D is uncertain. This CDR3 is 13 amino acids long. V was cut by 1 base and J by 9 bases, with 7 bases left in between. The germline CDR1 and CDR2 sequences are LGHNA and YSLEER. CDR3 in amino acids: CASSQVYVSPLHF. DNA for the CDR3: TGCGCCAGCAGCCAAGTTTACGTTTCACCCCTCCACTTT.

This clonotype was found a few times. This rearrangement joins TRBV5-5 to TRBJ1-4, with 10 bases identical to TRBD1. Germline assignment: CDR1 SGHKS and CDR2 YYEKEE (reference sequence). The J segment lost 7 bases and the V segment lost 4 bases, leaving 7 bases of the junction unmatched. The CDR3 length is 15 residues. The CDR3 loop is CASSGSDRGFEKLFF. CDR3 nucleotides: TGTGCCAGCAGCGGCTCGGACAGGGGGTTTGAAAAACTGTTTTTT.

This clonotype showed up just a few times. The genes are TRBV12-3 or TRBV12-4 and TRBJ2-7; no clear D gene. Trimming cost V 5 bases and J 1 base, with 12 bases left between them. The CDR3 consists of 14 residues. In DNA, the CDR3 is TGTGCCAGCAGTCTCACCCCCCCTTCCTACGAGCAGTACTTC. This encodes CASSLTPPSYEQYF.

The rearrangement uses TRBV12-3 or TRBV12-4 and TRBJ1-1, with 9 bases that match TRBD1. With 5 bases clipped from V and 2 bases from J, the junction kept 15 bases outside the gene matches. CDR3 length: 18 residues. The CDR3 DNA reads as TGTGCCAGCAGTCCTAGCGGGGGGACAGGGAATGGAAACACTGAAGCTTTCTTT. It codes for CASSPSGGTGNGNTEAFF.

This clonotype was counted ten times or more. V is TRBV20-1 and J is TRBJ2-1, with D maybe TRBD2 (6 bases). Germline lookup yields CDR1 DFQATT and CDR2 SNEGSKA (reference sequence). CDR3 length: 15 residues. The ends were cut back, 6 bases at V and 0 bases at J, with 15 bases in the middle. This CDR3 reads CSAPPSESSYNEQFF. CDR3 coding DNA: TGCAGTGCACCCCCTAGCGAGAGCTCCTACAATGAGCAGTTCTTC.

This clonotype came up a few times. V is TRBV2 and J is TRBJ2-7; a possible D gene is TRBD1 (5 bases). The V end was cut by 6 bases, the J end by 3 bases, with 12 bases between. CDR3 size: 13 residues. Germline V gene sequence: CDR1 SNHLY, CDR2 FYNNEI. The CDR3 spells CASRQGHLYEQYF. The CDR3 DNA is TGTGCCAGCAGACAAGGACACCTCTACGAGCAGTACTTC.

Many counts were recorded for this clonotype. This chain uses TRBV28 with TRBJ1-6; D gene unclear. The CDR3 runs 15 residues. V gave up 4 bases and J gave up 5 bases, with 12 bases separating them. The V gene's germline CDR1 is MDHEN and CDR2 SYDVKM. CDR3 DNA sequence: TGTGCCAGCAGTTCCCCCGCAGTTAATAATTCACCCCTCCACTTT. Translation gives CASSSPAVNNSPLHF. Drawing the rest from reference TRBV28 and TRBJ1-6, the complete variable domain is DVKVTQSSRYLVKRTGEKVFLECVQDMDHENMFWYRQDPGLGLRLIYFSYDVKMKEKGDIPEGYSVSREKKERFSLILESASTNQTSMYLCASSSPAVNNSPLHFGNGTRLTVT.

This clonotype was found a few times. This rearrangement joins TRBV7-9 to TRBJ2-2; TRBD2 aligns across 8 bases. Germline CDR1 reads SEHNR; CDR2 reads FQNEAQ (reference sequence). The J segment lost 0 bases and the V segment lost 3 bases, leaving 3 bases of the junction unmatched. This CDR3 comprises 16 residues. The CDR3, as DNA: TGTGCCAGCAGCTTCGTAGCGGGGACGAACACCGGGGAGCTGTTTTTT. It translates to CASSFVAGTNTGELFF.